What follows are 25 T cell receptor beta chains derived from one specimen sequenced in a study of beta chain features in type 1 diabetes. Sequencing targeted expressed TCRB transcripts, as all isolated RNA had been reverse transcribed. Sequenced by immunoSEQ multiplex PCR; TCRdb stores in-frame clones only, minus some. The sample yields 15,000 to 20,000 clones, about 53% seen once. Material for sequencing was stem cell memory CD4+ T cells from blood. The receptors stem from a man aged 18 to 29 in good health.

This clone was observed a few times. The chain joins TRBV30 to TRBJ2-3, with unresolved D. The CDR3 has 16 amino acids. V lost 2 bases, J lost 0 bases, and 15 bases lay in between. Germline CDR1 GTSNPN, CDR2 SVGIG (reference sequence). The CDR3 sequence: CAWSLTPLTSTDTQYF. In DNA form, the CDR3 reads TGTGCCTGGAGTCTTACCCCCTTAACTAGCACAGATACGCAGTATTTT.

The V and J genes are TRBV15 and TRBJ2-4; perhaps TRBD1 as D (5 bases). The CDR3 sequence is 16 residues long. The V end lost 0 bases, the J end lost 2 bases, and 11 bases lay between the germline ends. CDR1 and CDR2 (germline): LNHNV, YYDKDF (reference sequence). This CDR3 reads CATSRDGQGSKNIQYF. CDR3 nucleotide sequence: TGTGCCACCAGCAGAGATGGGCAGGGTTCCAAAAACATTCAGTACTTC.

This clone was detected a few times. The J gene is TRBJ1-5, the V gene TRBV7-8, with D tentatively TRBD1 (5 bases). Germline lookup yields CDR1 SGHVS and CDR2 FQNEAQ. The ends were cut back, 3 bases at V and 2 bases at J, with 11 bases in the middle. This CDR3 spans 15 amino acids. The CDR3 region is CASSLGRVGNQPQHF. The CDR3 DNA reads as TGTGCCAGCAGCTTGGGCAGGGTCGGCAATCAGCCCCAGCATTTT.

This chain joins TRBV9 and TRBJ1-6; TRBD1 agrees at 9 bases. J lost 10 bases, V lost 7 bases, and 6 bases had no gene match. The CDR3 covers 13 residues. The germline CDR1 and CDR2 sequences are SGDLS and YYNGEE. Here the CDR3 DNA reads TGTGCCAGCGACGCGACAGGGGGATCACCCCTCCACTTT. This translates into CASDATGGSPLHF.

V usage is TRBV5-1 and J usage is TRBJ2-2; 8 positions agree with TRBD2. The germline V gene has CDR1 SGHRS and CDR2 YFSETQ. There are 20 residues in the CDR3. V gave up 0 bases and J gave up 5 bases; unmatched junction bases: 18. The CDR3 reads CASSLDYVAGGKRGTGELFF. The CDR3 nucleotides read TGCGCCAGCAGCTTGGACTACGTGGCGGGGGGCAAGCGGGGAACCGGGGAGCTGTTTTTT.

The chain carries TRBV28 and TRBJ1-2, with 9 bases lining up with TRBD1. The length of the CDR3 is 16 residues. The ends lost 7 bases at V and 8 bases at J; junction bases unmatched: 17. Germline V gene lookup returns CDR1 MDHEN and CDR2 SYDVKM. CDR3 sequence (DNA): TGTGCCAGCATCCAGGGTGGGACAGGGATGGTGCAGGGCTACACCTTC. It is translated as CASIQGGTGMVQGYTF.

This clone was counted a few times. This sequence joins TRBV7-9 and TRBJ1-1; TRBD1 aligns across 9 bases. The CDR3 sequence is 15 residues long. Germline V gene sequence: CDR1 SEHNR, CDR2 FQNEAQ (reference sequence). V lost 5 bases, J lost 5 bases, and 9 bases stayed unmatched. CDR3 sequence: CASSSNRGRWTEAFF. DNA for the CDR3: TGTGCCAGCAGCAGTAACAGGGGGCGTTGGACTGAAGCTTTCTTT.

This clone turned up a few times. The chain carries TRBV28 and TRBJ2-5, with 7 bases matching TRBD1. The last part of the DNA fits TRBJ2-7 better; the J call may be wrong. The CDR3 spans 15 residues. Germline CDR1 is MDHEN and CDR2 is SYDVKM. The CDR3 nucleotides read TGTGCCAGCAGTTCCCCGGACAGGAACTCCTACGAGCAGTACTTC. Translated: CASSSPDRNSYEQYF.

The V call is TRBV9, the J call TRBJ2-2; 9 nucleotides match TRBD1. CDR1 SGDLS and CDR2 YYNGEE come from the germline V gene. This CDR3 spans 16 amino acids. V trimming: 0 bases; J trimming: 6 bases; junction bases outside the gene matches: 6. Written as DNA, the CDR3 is TGTGCCAGCAGCGTAGGTCTACAGGGGGCTTCCGGGGAGCTGTTTTTT. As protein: CASSVGLQGASGELFF.

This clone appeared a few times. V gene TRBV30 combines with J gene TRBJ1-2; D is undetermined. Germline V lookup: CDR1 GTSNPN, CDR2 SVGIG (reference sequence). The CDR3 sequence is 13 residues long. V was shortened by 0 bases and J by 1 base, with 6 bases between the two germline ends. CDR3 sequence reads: CAWSVNGNYGYTF. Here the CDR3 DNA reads TGTGCCTGGAGTGTGAACGGTAACTATGGCTACACCTTC.

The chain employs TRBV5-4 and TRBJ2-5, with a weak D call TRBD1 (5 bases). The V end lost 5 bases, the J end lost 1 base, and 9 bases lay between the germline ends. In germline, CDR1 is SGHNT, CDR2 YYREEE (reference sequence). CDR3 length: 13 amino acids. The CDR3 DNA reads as TGTGCCAGCAGTCCGACAGCCCAAGAGACCCAGTACTTC. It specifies CASSPTAQETQYF.

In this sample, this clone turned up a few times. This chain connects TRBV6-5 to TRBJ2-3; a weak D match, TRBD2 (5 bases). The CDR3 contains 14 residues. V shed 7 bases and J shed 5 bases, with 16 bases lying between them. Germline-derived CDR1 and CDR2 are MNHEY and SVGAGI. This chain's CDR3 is CASTRGLAVDTQYF. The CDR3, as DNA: TGTGCCAGCACCAGAGGGCTAGCTGTAGATACGCAGTATTTT.

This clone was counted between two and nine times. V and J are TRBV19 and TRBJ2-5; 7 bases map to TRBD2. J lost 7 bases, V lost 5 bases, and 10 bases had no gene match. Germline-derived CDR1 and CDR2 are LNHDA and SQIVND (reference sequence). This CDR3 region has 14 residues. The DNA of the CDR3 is TGTGCCAGTAGTTCGCTCCGGACTAGTGGGACCCAGTACTTC. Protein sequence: CASSSLRTSGTQYF.

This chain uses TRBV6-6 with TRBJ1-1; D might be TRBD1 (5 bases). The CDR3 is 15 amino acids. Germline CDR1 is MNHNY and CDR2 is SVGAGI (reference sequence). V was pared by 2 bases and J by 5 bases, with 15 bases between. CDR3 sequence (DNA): TGTGCCAGCAGTTACGCGGACGGGGGAATGACTGAAGCTTTCTTT. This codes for CASSYADGGMTEAFF.

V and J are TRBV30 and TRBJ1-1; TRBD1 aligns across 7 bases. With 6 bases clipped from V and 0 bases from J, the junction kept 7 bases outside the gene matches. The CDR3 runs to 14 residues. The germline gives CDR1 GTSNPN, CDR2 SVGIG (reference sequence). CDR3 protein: CACPKGQMNTEAFF. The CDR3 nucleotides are TGTGCCTGCCCGAAGGGACAGATGAACACTGAAGCTTTCTTT.

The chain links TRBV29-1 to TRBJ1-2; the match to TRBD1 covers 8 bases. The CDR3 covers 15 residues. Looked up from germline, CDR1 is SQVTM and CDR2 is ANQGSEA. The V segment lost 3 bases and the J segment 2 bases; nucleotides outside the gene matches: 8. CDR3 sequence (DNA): TGCAGCGTTGAGCGAGGGCAGGGGGCAAACTATGGCTACACCTTC. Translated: CSVERGQGANYGYTF. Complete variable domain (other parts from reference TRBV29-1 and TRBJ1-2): SAVISQKPSRDICQRGTSLTIQCQVDSQVTMMFWYRQQPGQSLTLIATANQGSEATYESGFVIDKFPISRPNLTFSTLTVSNMSPEDSSIYLCSVERGQGANYGYTFGSGTRLTVV.

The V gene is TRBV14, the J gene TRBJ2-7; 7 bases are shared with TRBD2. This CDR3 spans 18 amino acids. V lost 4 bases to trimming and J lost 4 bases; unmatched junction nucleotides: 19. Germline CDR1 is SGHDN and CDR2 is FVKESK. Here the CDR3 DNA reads TGTGCCAGCAGCCGGGGGGTAAGGGTGCGTCTAGCGGAATACGAGCAGTACTTC. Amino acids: CASSRGVRVRLAEYEQYF.

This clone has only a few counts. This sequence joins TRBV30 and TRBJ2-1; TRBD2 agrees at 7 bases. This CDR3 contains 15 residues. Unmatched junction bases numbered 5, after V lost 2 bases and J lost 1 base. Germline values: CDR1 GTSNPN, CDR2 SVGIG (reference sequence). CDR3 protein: CAWSQAGSSYNEQFF. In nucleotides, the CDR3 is TGTGCCTGGAGTCAAGCGGGATCTTCCTACAATGAGCAGTTCTTC. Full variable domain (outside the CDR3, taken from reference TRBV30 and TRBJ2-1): SQTIHQWPATLVQPVGSPLSLECTVEGTSNPNLYWYRQAAGRGLQLLFYSVGIGQISSEVPQNLSASRPQDRQFILSSKKLLLSDSGFYLCAWSQAGSSYNEQFFGPGTRLTVL.

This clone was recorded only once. As DNA, the CDR3 is TGTGCCAGCAGTTTCACCCAAGGGGCGCGACAAGAGACCCAGTACTTC. Protein product: CASSFTQGARQETQYF. The chain carries TRBV6-5 and TRBJ2-5; D is perhaps TRBD1 (5 bases). The V gene's germline CDR1 is MNHEY and CDR2 SVGAGI. The CDR3 length is 16 residues. V was trimmed by 4 bases and J by 2 bases, leaving 17 bases between them.

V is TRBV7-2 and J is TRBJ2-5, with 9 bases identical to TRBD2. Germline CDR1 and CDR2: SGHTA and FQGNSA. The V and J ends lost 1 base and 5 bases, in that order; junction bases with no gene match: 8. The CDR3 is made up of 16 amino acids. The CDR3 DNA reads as TGTGCCAGCAGCTTAGGCGGGACTAGCACCGGGGAGACCCAGTACTTC. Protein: CASSLGGTSTGETQYF.

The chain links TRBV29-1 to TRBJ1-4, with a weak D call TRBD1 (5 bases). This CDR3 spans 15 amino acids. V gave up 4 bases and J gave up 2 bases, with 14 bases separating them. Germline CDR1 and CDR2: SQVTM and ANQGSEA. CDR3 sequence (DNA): TGCAGCGTTGTCCCGGCCGGGGGGACTAATGAAAAACTGTTTTTT. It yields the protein CSVVPAGGTNEKLFF.

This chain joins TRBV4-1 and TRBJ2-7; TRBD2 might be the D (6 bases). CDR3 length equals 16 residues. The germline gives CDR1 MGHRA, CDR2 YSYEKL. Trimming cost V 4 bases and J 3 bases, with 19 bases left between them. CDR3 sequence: CASSLSVSTSSYEQYF. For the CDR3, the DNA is TGCGCCAGCAGCCTCAGCGTCAGTACTAGCAGCTACGAGCAGTACTTC.

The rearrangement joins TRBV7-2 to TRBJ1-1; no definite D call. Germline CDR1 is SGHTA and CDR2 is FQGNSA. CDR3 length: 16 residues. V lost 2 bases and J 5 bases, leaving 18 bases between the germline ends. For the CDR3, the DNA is TGTGCCAGCAGCTTAACATCTTCAGGTGGTGTAACTGAAGCTTTCTTT. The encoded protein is CASSLTSSGGVTEAFF.

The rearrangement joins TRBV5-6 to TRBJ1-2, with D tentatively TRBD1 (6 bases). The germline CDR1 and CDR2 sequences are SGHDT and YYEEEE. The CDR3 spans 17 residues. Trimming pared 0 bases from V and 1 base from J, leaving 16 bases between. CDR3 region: CASSLVGGATVNYGYTF. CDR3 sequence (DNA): TGTGCCAGCAGCTTGGTTGGGGGCGCCACCGTTAACTATGGCTACACCTTC.

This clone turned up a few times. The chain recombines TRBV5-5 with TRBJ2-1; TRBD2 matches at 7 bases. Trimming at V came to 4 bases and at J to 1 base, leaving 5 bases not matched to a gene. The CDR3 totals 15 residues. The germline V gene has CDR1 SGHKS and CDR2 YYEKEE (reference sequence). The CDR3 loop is CASSPPSGSYNEQFF. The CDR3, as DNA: TGTGCCAGCAGCCCTCCTAGCGGTTCCTACAATGAGCAGTTCTTC.